The sequence of this T cell receptor (beta chain) was determined in a study of graft-versus-host responses after intestinal transplantation. With 0 bases removed from V and 1 base from J, the gap between germline ends came to 7 bases. The CDR3 totals 14 residues. CDR1 is SGHRS, CDR2 YFSETQ, per germline. The repertoire was sequenced with immunoSEQ multiplex PCR; TCRdb's copy has only in-frame clones and lacks some. The data hold about 130,000 clones, with approximately 92% observed a single time. Of note for this clone: What it recognizes is unknown.

General study findings and limits: Investigators detected GvH clones in recipient marrow, with some emerging earlier in ileum or blood. Some patients had graft-donor T cell macrochimerism, and their allografts showed high graft-versus-host to host-versus-graft clonal ratios. Peak circulating GvH clone levels tracked with early post-transplant HvG declines.

This rearrangement joins TRBV5-1 to TRBJ1-1; D call uncertain. The sequencing here drew on unstimulated CD4+ T cells sorted from spleen or lymph node cells, taken before intestinal transplant. The TCR was taken from a human donor who received an intestinal transplant. The CDR3 nucleotides read TGCGCCAGCAGCTTGGCCCAGCCGAACACTGAAGCTTTCTTT. Its protein product is CASSLAQPNTEAFF.